What follows are 15 T cell receptor beta chains derived from one specimen sequenced in a study of radiation and T cells in renal cell carcinoma. Time point meaning: baseline pretreatment blood. Treatment: 15 Gy SBRT to primary tumor, nephrectomy 4 weeks later. Profiled with immunoSEQ multiplex PCR; TCRdb holds only in-frame clones, not every one. The sample has 100,000 to 150,000 clones, around 80% seen once. Specimen: blood, collected from a patient whose treatment included radiotherapy and nephrectomy. The receptors stem from a woman in her fifties or sixties with renal cell carcinoma.

The CDR3 spells CASSKDSFYNEQFF. CDR3 bases: TGTGCCAGTAGTAAGGACAGCTTTTACAATGAGCAGTTCTTC. V usage is TRBV19 and J usage is TRBJ2-1; D perhaps matches TRBD1 (6 bases). The CDR3 has 14 residues. V dropped 4 bases and J dropped 4 bases, with 11 bases sitting between them. The germline gives CDR1 LNHDA, CDR2 SQIVND (reference sequence).

The gene calls are TRBV9 and TRBJ2-5; 11 bases agree with TRBD2. V shed 4 bases and J 4 bases; nucleotides not matched to a gene: 3. From germline, CDR1 is SGDLS and CDR2 YYNGEE. This CDR3 region has 14 residues. The CDR3 bases are TGTGCCAGCAGCCCTAGCGGGGGGCGAGAGACCCAGTACTTC. This encodes CASSPSGGRETQYF.

In this sample, this clone turned up a few times. The V call is TRBV28, the J call TRBJ1-1; tentatively, D is TRBD1 (6 bases). Germline V lookup: CDR1 MDHEN, CDR2 SYDVKM. This CDR3 region has 11 residues. Trimming pared 6 bases from V and 6 bases from J, leaving 8 bases between. CDR3 in amino acids: CASRTGPEAFF. In DNA form, the CDR3 reads TGTGCCAGCAGGACAGGTCCTGAAGCTTTCTTT.

This chain links TRBV6-1 with TRBJ1-4, with no clear D. The CDR3 runs to 12 residues. Germline loops: CDR1 MNHNS, CDR2 SASEGT. The germline V and J ends were trimmed by 3 bases and 10 bases, with 9 bases remaining between them. CDR3 sequence: CASSDDAGKLFF. In nucleotides, the CDR3 is TGTGCCAGCAGTGACGACGCGGGAAAACTGTTTTTT.

This chain uses TRBV5-1 with TRBJ2-7, with TRBD2 as a possible D gene (6 bases). The CDR3 extends over 16 amino acids. V lost 0 bases, J lost 6 bases, and 19 bases lay in between. Germline V gives CDR1 SGHRS, CDR2 YFSETQ. The DNA of the CDR3 is TGCGCCAGCAGCTTGGTTATTGGGGCTAGCGTCGGCGAGCAGTACTTC. This encodes CASSLVIGASVGEQYF.

V gene TRBV11-2 combines with J gene TRBJ2-1, with D uncertain. The CDR3 runs 15 residues. V was shortened by 2 bases and J by 5 bases, with 13 bases between the two germline ends. The germline V gene has CDR1 SGHAT and CDR2 FQNNGV. The CDR3 sequence: CASSLYGVGNNEQFF. The CDR3 nucleotides are TGTGCCAGCAGCTTATATGGGGTAGGCAACAATGAGCAGTTCTTC.

The chain combines TRBV7-3 with TRBJ2-3; the D is unclear. The CDR3 sequence is 14 residues long. Germline V CDR1 and CDR2: SGHTA, FQGTGA. V was shortened by 2 bases and J by 0 bases, with 6 bases between the two germline ends. The DNA of the CDR3 is TGTGCCAGCAGCTTACAGGATAGCACAGATACGCAGTATTTT. Its protein is CASSLQDSTDTQYF.

The DNA for the CDR3 is TGTGCCACCAGCCTTCGGGCGGACTTGGAGACCCAGTACTTC. It specifies CATSLRADLETQYF. The genes are TRBV15 and TRBJ2-5; maybe TRBD2 (5 bases). CDR1 and CDR2 (germline): LNHNV, YYDKDF (reference sequence). The CDR3 covers 14 residues. Trimming took off 5 bases at V and 5 bases at J, with 15 bases between the two ends.

This chain connects TRBV18 to TRBJ1-4; 11 nucleotides align to TRBD1. V lost 6 bases, J lost 7 bases, and 13 bases stayed unmatched. CDR1 is KGHSH and CDR2 is LQKENI in the germline V gene. The CDR3 consists of 17 residues. For the CDR3, the DNA is TGTGCCAGCTCGGACGGACAGGGGGCCCGTGTGGGTGAAAAACTGTTTTTT. Its translation is CASSDGQGARVGEKLFF.

The V gene is TRBV6-1, the J gene TRBJ1-1, with 10 bases fitting TRBD1. Germline values: CDR1 MNHNS, CDR2 SASEGT. V gave up 8 bases and J gave up 4 bases; unmatched junction bases: 4. The CDR3 totals 13 residues. The CDR3 loop reads CASGQGVGTEAFF. The DNA of the CDR3 is TGTGCCAGCGGACAGGGGGTTGGCACTGAAGCTTTCTTT.

There are a few counts of this clone. V is TRBV7-8 and J is TRBJ2-3; D not resolved. Per germline, CDR1 SGHVS and CDR2 FQNEAQ. V lost 3 bases, J lost 2 bases, and 18 bases lay in between. CDR3 length: 17 amino acids. In nucleotides, the CDR3 is TGTGCCAGCAGCTTCCAGCCCCCATGGTCATTCACAGATACGCAGTATTTT. Translation: CASSFQPPWSFTDTQYF. Based on the CDR3 plus reference TRBV7-8 and TRBJ2-3, the full variable domain is GAGVSQSPRYKVAKRGQDVALRCDPISGHVSLFWYQQALGQGPEFLTYFQNEAQLDKSGLPSDRFFAERPEGSVSTLKIQRTQQEDSAVYLCASSFQPPWSFTDTQYFGPGTRLTVL.

This clone was seen only once. The chain couples TRBV28 to TRBJ2-1, with D hard to call. The germline gives CDR1 MDHEN, CDR2 SYDVKM. V dropped 8 bases and J dropped 1 base, with 12 bases sitting between them. This CDR3 contains 14 residues. The CDR3 reads CASFSGGSYNEQFF. DNA for the CDR3: TGTGCCAGCTTCTCGGGCGGATCCTACAATGAGCAGTTCTTC.

The chain employs TRBV5-1 and TRBJ2-7; 7 nucleotides line up with TRBD1. Trimming cost V 4 bases and J 2 bases; bases outside gene matches: 3. The CDR3 runs 13 residues. The germline V gene encodes CDR1 SGHRS and CDR2 YFSETQ. The CDR3 DNA is TGCGCCAGCAGCAGGGACAGCCCCTACGAGCAGTACTTC. Its protein is CASSRDSPYEQYF. The whole variable domain, filled in from reference TRBV5-1 and TRBJ2-7, reads KAGVTQTPRYLIKTRGQQVTLSCSPISGHRSVSWYQQTPGQGLQFLFEYFSETQRNKGNFPGRFSGRQFSNSRSEMNVSTLELGDSALYLCASSRDSPYEQYFGPGTRLTVT.

The V call is TRBV6-6, the J call TRBJ1-4, with D perhaps TRBD1 (6 bases). The V and J ends lost 2 bases and 8 bases respectively, with 15 bases between them. This CDR3 comprises 15 residues. CDR1 and CDR2 from the germline V gene are MNHNY and SVGAGI (reference sequence). CDR3 in amino acids: CASSYVGAGEEKLFF. The CDR3 region has the DNA TGTGCCAGCAGTTACGTAGGGGCAGGGGAAGAAAAACTGTTTTTT.

The chain recombines TRBV30 with TRBJ2-1; TRBD2 aligns across 7 bases. J was trimmed by 0 bases and V by 8 bases; bases with no gene match: 13. CDR1 and CDR2 (germline): GTSNPN, SVGIG (reference sequence). This CDR3 has 16 residues. CDR3 sequence (DNA): TGTGCCCAAACTGTCGGGGGAGGGGTCTCCTACAATGAGCAGTTCTTC. Translating gives CAQTVGGGVSYNEQFF.